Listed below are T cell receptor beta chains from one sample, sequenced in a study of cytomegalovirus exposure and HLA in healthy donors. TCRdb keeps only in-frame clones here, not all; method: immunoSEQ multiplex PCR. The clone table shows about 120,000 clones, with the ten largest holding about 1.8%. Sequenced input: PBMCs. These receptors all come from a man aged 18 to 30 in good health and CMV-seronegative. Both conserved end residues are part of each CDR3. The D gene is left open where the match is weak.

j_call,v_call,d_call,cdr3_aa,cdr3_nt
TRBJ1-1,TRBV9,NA,CASSVDRGGEAFF,TGTGCCAGCAGCGTAGATAGGGGCGGTGAAGCTTTCTTT
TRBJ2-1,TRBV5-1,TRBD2,CASSLELVAGASGEQFF,TGCGCCAGCAGCTTGGAACTCGTAGCGGGGGCCTCGGGTGAGCAGTTCTTC
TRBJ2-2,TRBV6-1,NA,CASSDGGYTGELFF,TGTGCCAGCAGTGATGGAGGTTACACCGGGGAGCTGTTTTTT
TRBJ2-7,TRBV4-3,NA,CASSQGQGHYEQYF,TGCGCCAGCAGCCAAGGGCAGGGTCATTACGAGCAGTACTTC
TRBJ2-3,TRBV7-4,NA,CASSLVRDSGSTDTQYF,TGTGCCAGCAGCTTAGTCAGGGATAGCGGATCCACAGATACGCAGTATTTT
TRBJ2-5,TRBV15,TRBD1,CATSRETGRPETQYF,TGTGCCACCAGCAGAGAGACAGGGCGGCCGGAGACCCAGTACTTC
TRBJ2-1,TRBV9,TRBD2,CASSWGLAGLSSYNEQFF,TGTGCCAGCAGCTGGGGACTAGCGGGACTAAGCTCCTACAATGAGCAGTTCTTC
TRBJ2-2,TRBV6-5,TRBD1,CASSSRGPETGELFF,TGTGCCAGCAGTTCGAGGGGGCCGGAGACCGGGGAGCTGTTTTTT
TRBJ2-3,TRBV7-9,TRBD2,CASSPSGTSTDTQYF,TGTGCCAGCAGCCCAAGCGGGACTAGCACAGATACGCAGTATTTT
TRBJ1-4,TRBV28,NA,CASSLGVIHEKLFF,TGTGCCAGCAGTTTGGGAGTGATCCATGAAAAACTGTTTTTT
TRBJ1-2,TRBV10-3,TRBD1,CAISDEVGTGTYGYTF,TGTGCCATCAGTGATGAGGTCGGGACAGGGACCTATGGCTACACCTTC
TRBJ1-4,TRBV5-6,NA,CASSPYRDGFEKLFF,TGTGCCAGCAGCCCTTACAGGGACGGGTTTGAAAAACTGTTTTTT
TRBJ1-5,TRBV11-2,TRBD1,CASSYGTGNQPQHF,TGTGCCAGCAGCTACGGGACAGGCAATCAGCCCCAGCATTTT
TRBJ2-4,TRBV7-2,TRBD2,CASSPMLAGGDIQYF,TGTGCCAGCAGCCCGATGCTAGCGGGAGGAGACATTCAGTACTTC
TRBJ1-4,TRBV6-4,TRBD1,CASSGPGQGLEKLFF,TGTGCCAGCAGTGGCCCGGGACAGGGTTTAGAAAAACTGTTTTTT
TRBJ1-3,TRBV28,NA,CASSTGSGNTIYF,TGTGCCAGCAGTACGGGGTCTGGAAACACCATATATTTT
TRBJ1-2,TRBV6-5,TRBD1,CASSGTGEGYTF,TGTGCCAGCAGTGGTACAGGGGAGGGCTACACCTTC
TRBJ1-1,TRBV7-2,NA,CASSPLTEAFF,TGTGCCAGCAGCCCCTTAACTGAAGCTTTCTTT
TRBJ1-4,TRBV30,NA,CAWSMPGLWEKLFF,TGTGCCTGGAGTATGCCAGGTCTTTGGGAAAAACTGTTTTTT
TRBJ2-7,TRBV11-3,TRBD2,CASSLGLAGGYEQYF,TGTGCCAGCAGCTTAGGGCTAGCGGGAGGCTACGAGCAGTACTTC
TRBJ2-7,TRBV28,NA,CASTGFGVYEQYF,TGTGCCAGCACAGGGTTTGGGGTCTACGAGCAGTACTTC
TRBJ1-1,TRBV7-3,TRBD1,CASSLNRGAEAFF,TGTGCCAGCAGCTTAAACAGGGGAGCTGAAGCTTTCTTT
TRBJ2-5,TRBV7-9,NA,CASSSRDVGEETQYF,TGTGCCAGCAGCTCGCGGGACGTGGGAGAAGAGACCCAGTACTTC
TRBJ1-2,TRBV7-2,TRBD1,CASSLALVTGDGYTF,TGTGCCAGCAGCTTAGCGCTGGTAACAGGGGATGGCTACACCTTC
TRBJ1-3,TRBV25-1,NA,CASSAGSGNTIYF,TGTGCCAGCAGTGCCGGCTCTGGAAACACCATATATTTT
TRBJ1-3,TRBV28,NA,CASQTRLAGNTIYF,TGTGCCAGCCAGACCCGGTTAGCCGGAAACACCATATATTTT
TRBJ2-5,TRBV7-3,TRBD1,CASRAGGEETQYF,TGTGCCAGCAGGGCAGGGGGCGAAGAGACCCAGTACTTC
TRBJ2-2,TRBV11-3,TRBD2,CASSLVRSGRGAGELFF,TGTGCCAGCAGCTTAGTTCGAAGCGGGAGGGGGGCCGGGGAGCTGTTTTTT
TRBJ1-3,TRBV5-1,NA,CASSSSGGNTIYF,TGCGCCAGCAGCTCATCAGGGGGAAACACCATATATTTT
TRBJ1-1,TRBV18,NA,CASSPPGTRTEAFF,TGTGCCAGCTCACCACCCGGTACGCGAACTGAAGCTTTCTTT
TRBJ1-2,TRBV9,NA,CASSLETARSNYGYTF,TGTGCCAGCAGCCTCGAGACAGCCCGGTCTAACTATGGCTACACCTTC
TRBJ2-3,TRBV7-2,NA,CASSTVADTQYF,TGTGCCAGCAGCACAGTAGCAGATACGCAGTATTTT
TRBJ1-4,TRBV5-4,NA,CASSLAGGHVEKLFF,TGTGCCAGCAGCTTGGCCGGGGGGCATGTTGAAAAACTGTTTTTT
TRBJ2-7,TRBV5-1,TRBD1,CASSLGLRDRATYEQYF,TGCGCCAGCAGCTTGGGTCTCCGGGACAGGGCCACCTACGAGCAGTACTTC
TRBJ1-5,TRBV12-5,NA,CASGATRHQHF,TGTGCTAGTGGGGCGACTCGGCACCAGCATTTT
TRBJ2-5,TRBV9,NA,CAGVLDYGCQETQYF,NA
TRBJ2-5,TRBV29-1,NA,CSGKQGRATQYF,TGCAGCGGGAAACAGGGTAGGGCGACCCAGTACTTC
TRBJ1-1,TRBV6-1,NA,CASKNQQIMNTEAFF,TGTGCCAGCAAAAATCAACAGATAATGAACACTGAAGCTTTCTTT
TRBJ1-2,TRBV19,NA,CASSIIGQSYTF,TGTGCCAGTAGTATAATAGGACAAAGCTACACCTTC
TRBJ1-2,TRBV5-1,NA,CASSSDRPYGYTF,TGCGCCAGCAGCTCCGACAGACCCTATGGCTACACCTTC
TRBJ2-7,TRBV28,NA,CASSLRYEQYF,TGTGCCAGCAGTTTGAGGTACGAGCAGTACTTC
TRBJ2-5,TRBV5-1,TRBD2,CASSLARRGGSVETQYF,TGCGCCAGCAGCTTGGCGAGGCGGGGGGGCTCGGTAGAGACCCAGTACTTC
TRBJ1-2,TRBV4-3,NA,CASSQDPQASYGYTF,TGCGCCAGCAGCCAAGATCCGCAGGCCAGCTATGGCTACACCTTC
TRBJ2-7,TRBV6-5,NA,CASSYSRDTYEQYF,TGTGCCAGCAGTTACTCACGGGACACCTACGAGCAGTACTTC